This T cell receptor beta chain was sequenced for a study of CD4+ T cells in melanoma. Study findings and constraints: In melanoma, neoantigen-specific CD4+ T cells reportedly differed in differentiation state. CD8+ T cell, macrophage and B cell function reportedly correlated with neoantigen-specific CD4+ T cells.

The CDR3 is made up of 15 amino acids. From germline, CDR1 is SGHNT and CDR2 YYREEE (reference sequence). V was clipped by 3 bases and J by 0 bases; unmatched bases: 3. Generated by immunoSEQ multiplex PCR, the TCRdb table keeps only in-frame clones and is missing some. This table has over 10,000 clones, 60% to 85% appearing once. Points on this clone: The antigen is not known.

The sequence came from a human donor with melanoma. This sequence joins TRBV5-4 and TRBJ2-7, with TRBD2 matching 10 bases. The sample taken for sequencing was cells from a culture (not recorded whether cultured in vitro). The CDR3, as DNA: TGTGCCAGCAGCTCTAGCGGGGGTTTCTCCTACGAGCAGTACTTC. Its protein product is CASSSSGGFSYEQYF.